What follows are 18 T cell receptor beta chains derived from one specimen sequenced in a study of memory CD4+ T cells and cytomegalovirus serostatus. Clones were read by immunoSEQ multiplex PCR, and TCRdb kept only the in-frame ones, dropping some. The sample includes approximately 49,000 clones, around four fifths seen only once; the top ten take approximately 0.6%. Single viable CD3+CD4+CD8-CD45RO+ cells were sorted as the memory CD4+ T cells. Sequenced: memory CD4+ T cells from blood. The receptors were gathered from an adult in good health and CMV-seronegative.

The gene calls are TRBV2 and TRBJ1-4, with 9 bases aligning to TRBD1. The V segment lost 8 bases and the J segment 6 bases; nucleotides outside the gene matches: 4. The CDR3 is 13 residues long. Germline V CDR1 and CDR2: SNHLY, FYNNEI. In DNA, the CDR3 is TGTGCCAGCCGCCGGGACAGGGATGAAAAACTGTTTTTT. It is translated as CASRRDRDEKLFF.

The chain employs TRBV2 and TRBJ2-7; TRBD2 aligns across 7 bases. The CDR3 extends over 15 amino acids. CDR1 is SNHLY and CDR2 is FYNNEI in the germline V gene. Germline trimming cut 2 bases from V and 3 bases from J; bases unmatched to any gene: 7. In nucleotides, the CDR3 is TGTGCCAGCAGTGAATGGGGCGGGGGAAACTACGAGCAGTACTTC. The encoded protein is CASSEWGGGNYEQYF.

This chain connects TRBV5-4 to TRBJ2-7; possibly TRBD1 or TRBD2 for D (5 bases each). Deletions cut 4 bases from V and 4 bases from J, with 21 bases between. This CDR3 has 16 residues. Germline CDR1 SGHNT, CDR2 YYREEE (reference sequence). In DNA, the CDR3 is TGTGCCAGCAGCGATGGTGGGGGAACCCCTCTTTACGAGCAGTACTTC. Translated: CASSDGGGTPLYEQYF.

This chain joins TRBV30 and TRBJ2-7; 8 bases fit TRBD2. Germline V lookup: CDR1 GTSNPN, CDR2 SVGIG (reference sequence). The J segment lost 3 bases and the V segment lost 2 bases, leaving 6 bases of the junction unmatched. The CDR3 runs to 14 residues. DNA of the CDR3: TGTGCCTGGAGTTTCGGGGGGGTAATCTACGAGCAGTACTTC. It encodes CAWSFGGVIYEQYF.

The genes are TRBV7-3 and TRBJ2-7; perhaps TRBD1 as D (6 bases). CDR1 and CDR2 from the germline V gene are SGHTA and FQGTGA. The CDR3 covers 14 residues. V was pared by 0 bases and J by 0 bases, with 6 bases between. This CDR3 is CASSLTGHSYEQYF. In DNA form, the CDR3 reads TGTGCCAGCAGCTTAACGGGACACTCCTACGAGCAGTACTTC.

The genes are TRBV10-3 and TRBJ1-2, with 8 bases fitting TRBD1. The V gene end was trimmed by 0 bases and the J gene end by 4 bases; junction bases not matched to a gene: 16. Germline CDR1 is ENHRY and CDR2 is SYGVKD. The CDR3 runs to 19 residues. In DNA form, the CDR3 reads TGTGCCATCAGTGAGTCGACTCCGGGACAGGCTCGTTTCGGCTATGGCTACACCTTC. The encoded protein is CAISESTPGQARFGYGYTF.

The CDR3 nucleotides are TGCAGCGTTGAAGAACCCTTTACCGACAGGCCCTATGGCTACACCTTC. It is translated as CSVEEPFTDRPYGYTF. The chain recombines TRBV29-1 with TRBJ1-2; tentatively, D is TRBD1 (6 bases). Germline V lookup: CDR1 SQVTM, CDR2 ANQGSEA. The CDR3 is 16 residues long. The V and J ends lost 0 bases and 4 bases respectively, with 18 bases between them. The full variable domain, completed using reference TRBV29-1 and TRBJ1-2, is SAVISQKPSRDICQRGTSLTIQCQVDSQVTMMFWYRQQPGQSLTLIATANQGSEATYESGFVIDKFPISRPNLTFSTLTVSNMSPEDSSIYLCSVEEPFTDRPYGYTFGSGTRLTVV.

This chain joins TRBV9 and TRBJ2-5, with 12 bases matching TRBD2. The germline gives CDR1 SGDLS, CDR2 YYNGEE. The J segment lost 5 bases and the V segment lost 0 bases, leaving 2 bases of the junction unmatched. The CDR3 contains 15 residues. The CDR3 bases are TGTGCCAGCAGCGTAGGTCTAGCGGGGGGGGAGACCCAGTACTTC. Translated: CASSVGLAGGETQYF.

V and J are TRBV29-1 and TRBJ1-2; no definite D call. CDR3 size: 13 residues. Trimming took off 6 bases at V and 3 bases at J, with 14 bases between the two ends. Germline CDR1 SQVTM, CDR2 ANQGSEA. Here the CDR3 reads CSVTSLADYGYTF. The CDR3 DNA reads TGCAGCGTGACCTCTTTGGCAGACTATGGCTACACCTTC.

V gene TRBV6-4 combines with J gene TRBJ2-3, with TRBD2 identical over 10 bases. Germline CDR1 and CDR2: MRHNA and SNTAGT. CDR3 length: 16 amino acids. V shed 3 bases and J 8 bases; nucleotides not matched to a gene: 11. The chain's CDR3 is CASSEGSGGTGGTQYF. The CDR3 DNA reads TGTGCCAGCAGTGAAGGTAGCGGGGGGACCGGTGGTACGCAGTATTTT.

The gene calls are TRBV6-1 and TRBJ2-3, with 8 bases identical to TRBD2. The CDR3 runs to 18 residues. Germline V gene sequence: CDR1 MNHNS, CDR2 SASEGT. With 1 base clipped from V and 1 base from J, the junction kept 10 bases outside the gene matches. The CDR3 reads CASSEVIAGPTRTDTQYF. The CDR3 nucleotides are TGTGCCAGCAGTGAAGTGATAGCGGGGCCCACACGCACAGATACGCAGTATTTT.

The chain has TRBV19 and TRBJ1-5; 9 bases are shared with TRBD1. Germline loops: CDR1 LNHDA, CDR2 SQIVND (reference sequence). CDR3 length equals 14 residues. V dropped 5 bases and J dropped 7; count of bases not matched to a gene: 6. The CDR3 DNA reads as TGTGCCAGTAGTCCTAACAGGGGGCCCCAGCCCCAGCATTTT. Residues: CASSPNRGPQPQHF.

By share, this clone counts as medium-sized (0.01 to 0.1%). The gene calls are TRBV4-3 and TRBJ1-5, with no clear D. Germline V CDR1 and CDR2: LGHNA, YSLEER. This CDR3 is 14 amino acids long. V lost 1 base to trimming and J lost 2 bases, with 6 bases between them. CDR3 sequence: CASSQVKGNQPQHF. The CDR3 DNA follows: TGCGCCAGCAGCCAAGTGAAGGGCAATCAGCCCCAGCATTTT.

This clone was counted once. The J gene is TRBJ1-5, the V gene TRBV28; no reliable D call. V lost 6 bases, J lost 2 bases, and 20 bases lay in between. The CDR3 extends over 17 amino acids. Germline CDR1 MDHEN, CDR2 SYDVKM. The CDR3 sequence is CASSQVSTIEGNQPQHF. In nucleotides, the CDR3 is TGTGCCAGCAGCCAAGTCTCTACAATCGAGGGCAATCAGCCCCAGCATTTT.

The chain has TRBV7-8 and TRBJ2-2, with TRBD2 as a possible D gene (6 bases). The CDR3 is 15 residues long. Germline CDR1 is SGHVS and CDR2 is FQNEAQ. V was pared by 1 base and J by 4 bases, with 10 bases between. The CDR3 is CASSLGGTGTGELFF. The CDR3 nucleotides are TGTGCCAGCAGCTTAGGAGGGACTGGCACCGGGGAGCTGTTTTTT.

The CDR3 here is CASSLLGGAGNSPLHF. CDR3 DNA: TGTGCCAGCAGCTTGCTTGGCGGGGCTGGTAATTCACCCCTCCACTTT. This chain uses TRBV5-5 with TRBJ1-6, with a possible D match to TRBD1 (5 bases). V was clipped by 1 base and J by 6 bases, with 14 bases between them. The CDR3 loop spans 16 amino acids. In germline, CDR1 is SGHKS, CDR2 YYEKEE (reference sequence).

The chain links TRBV4-1 to TRBJ2-5; no clear D gene. V lost 0 bases, J lost 2 bases, and 10 bases lay in between. Germline V CDR1 and CDR2: MGHRA, YSYEKL. This CDR3 is 15 amino acids long. The CDR3 DNA sequence: TGCGCCAGCAGCCAAGAAGGCACACCGCAAGAGACCCAGTACTTC. This translates into CASSQEGTPQETQYF.

The chain joins TRBV6-5 to TRBJ2-5; D is possibly TRBD2 (5 bases). The CDR3 runs to 13 residues. The V gene's germline CDR1 is MNHEY and CDR2 SVGAGI. V was trimmed by 6 bases and J by 0 bases, leaving 8 bases between them. DNA for the CDR3: TGTGCCAGCAGCCCCGGGGACCAAGAGACCCAGTACTTC. It encodes CASSPGDQETQYF.